These T cell receptor beta chains were read from a single sample in a study of T-cell memory formation after mild COVID-19. TCRdb analysed the 5' RACE reads with MiXCR anew, one entry per CDR3 protein. The data show under 150,000 distinct CDR3 sequences, 15% to 20% seen once. Sample: PBMCs or a T cell subset sorted from them (not recorded which). These TCRs come from an adult woman who had mild COVID-19 (a few samples of this study predate the infection). Cell type and time point are not known. Each CDR3 is given with its conserved first and last residue. The D gene is left open where the match is weak. Part of the rows lack a size; the others show once, few, many or a class for expanded clones.

D gene,J gene,clone size,CDR3 length,V gene,CDR3 DNA,CDR3 protein
NA,TRBJ2-7,NA,16,TRBV7-8,TGTGCCAGCAGCTTAATTCCGGCACAGGCTACCTACGAGCAGTACTTC,CASSLIPAQATYEQYF
TRBD1,TRBJ2-3,NA,15,TRBV7-9,TGTGCCAGCAGCTTTCGGGACAGGGACGCAGATACGCAGTATTTT,CASSFRDRDADTQYF
TRBD1,TRBJ1-5,NA,14,TRBV5-6,TGTGCCAGCAGCGCCGGGACAGCATATCAGCCCCAGCATTTT,CASSAGTAYQPQHF
TRBD1,TRBJ2-1,NA,12,TRBV19,TGTGCCAGTAGAACAGGGGGAGGTGAGCAGTTCTTC,CASRTGGGEQFF
NA,TRBJ2-2,few,12,TRBV24-1,TGTGCCACCAGCAGGAAGACCGGGGAGCTGTTTTTT,CATSRKTGELFF
NA,TRBJ1-5,NA,14,TRBV4-2,TGTGCCAGCAGCCGGGAGCAGAGCAATCAGCCCCAGCATTTT,CASSREQSNQPQHF
TRBD2,TRBJ2-7,few,13,TRBV29-1,TGCAGCGTTGAAGAACCTAGCGGCTACGAGCAGTACTTC,CSVEEPSGYEQYF
TRBD1,TRBJ1-1,NA,18,TRBV5-1,TGCGCCAGCAGCTCGGGGACAGGGGGCAGACTAAGGAACACTGAAGCTTTCTTT,CASSSGTGGRLRNTEAFF
NA,TRBJ2-7,many,14,TRBV5-1,TGCGCCAGCAGCTTGGCCGGGGGGCCTTACGAGCAGTACTTC,CASSLAGGPYEQYF
NA,TRBJ2-7,NA,14,TRBV30,TGTGCCTGGTTGAGGAGAGAGTCCTCCTACGAGCAGTACTTC,CAWLRRESSYEQYF
NA,TRBJ2-7,few,14,TRBV4-1,TGCGCCAGCCCAGGGAACAGGGCCGAATACGAGCAGTACTTC,CASPGNRAEYEQYF
NA,TRBJ2-5,NA,12,TRBV7-2,TGTGCCAGCAGCTTTGGGGAGGAGACCCAGTACTTC,CASSFGEETQYF
TRBD2,TRBJ2-4,few,16,TRBV2,TGTGCCAGCAGTGAATCGGGTAGCGGGAGGAAAAACATTCAGTACTTC,CASSESGSGRKNIQYF
TRBD1,TRBJ1-2,NA,14,TRBV12-3/TRBV12-4,TGTGCCAGCACCAGGACAGGGCCCCTGGGTGGCTACACCTTC,CASTRTGPLGGYTF
NA,TRBJ2-7,NA,13,TRBV5-1,TGCGCCAGCAGCACCCGAGGAGATTACGAGCAGTACTTC,CASSTRGDYEQYF
NA,TRBJ2-3,NA,15,TRBV7-9,TGTGCCAGCAGCACCATACAGCTAGGAACAGATACGCAGTATTTT,CASSTIQLGTDTQYF
TRBD1,TRBJ1-1,few,16,TRBV6-6,TGTGCCAGCAGTTCCATTAGACAGGGGCTGAACACTGAAGCTTTCTTT,CASSSIRQGLNTEAFF
TRBD2,TRBJ2-2,NA,12,TRBV29-1,TGCGTAGGCGGGAGGGCCACCGGGGAGCTGTTTTTT,CVGGRATGELFF
TRBD1,TRBJ1-5,NA,16,TRBV27,TGTGCCAGCAGTTTAGGACAGGGGGCAGGGAATCAGCCCCAGCATTTT,CASSLGQGAGNQPQHF
NA,TRBJ1-6,NA,16,TRBV2,TGTGCCAGCAGTGAAAGTGAGGACTGGGGGGTGCTTCCCCTCCACTTT,CASSESEDWGVLPLHF
TRBD2,TRBJ2-1,few,13,TRBV7-7,TGTGCTAGCAGCTCCGAGCGGGAGACTGAGCAGTTCTTC,CASSSERETEQFF
NA,TRBJ1-2,few,11,TRBV24-1,TGTGCCACCAGTGATTTGCGGGTCTACACCTTC,CATSDLRVYTF
NA,TRBJ1-3,NA,15,TRBV5-1,TGCGCCAGCAGCTTGTCACCGGGGGAAGGAAACACCATATATTTT,CASSLSPGEGNTIYF
TRBD2,TRBJ2-2,NA,17,TRBV7-3,TGTGCCAGCAGTTATGGACTAGCGGGGGGAAACACCGGGGAGCTGTTTTTT,CASSYGLAGGNTGELFF
TRBD2,TRBJ2-1,NA,17,TRBV7-9,TGTGCCAGCAGCTTATCCCTTTCGGGGGGAATCCACAATGAGCAGTTCTTC,CASSLSLSGGIHNEQFF
NA,TRBJ2-7,few,14,TRBV10-3,TGTGCCATCAGCGGGGAAGGGCCCCTAGGTGAGCAGTACTTC,CAISGEGPLGEQYF
TRBD2,TRBJ2-5,NA,18,TRBV12-3/TRBV12-4,TGTGCCAGCAGTTCCCCTAATACTAGCGGGAGGCCGCAAGAGACCCAGTACTTC,CASSSPNTSGRPQETQYF
TRBD2,TRBJ2-5,few,15,TRBV12-3/TRBV12-4,TGTGCCAGCAGCCCGACTAGCGGGACCCAAGAGACCCAGTACTTC,CASSPTSGTQETQYF
TRBD2,TRBJ2-1,few,16,TRBV7-3,TGTGCCAGCAGCCTCAAGGGACTAGCAAGACCCAATGAGCAGTTCTTC,CASSLKGLARPNEQFF
NA,TRBJ1-5,few,14,TRBV19,TGTGCCAGTAAAGTACAGGCTAGCAATCAGCCCCAGCATTTT,CASKVQASNQPQHF
NA,TRBJ2-1,NA,14,TRBV27,TGTGCCAGCAGTTTATCGGGCAGCCACAATGAGCAGTTCTTC,CASSLSGSHNEQFF
NA,TRBJ1-3,NA,12,TRBV12-3/TRBV12-4,TGTGCCAGCCGCTCGCCGGGAAACACCATATATTTT,CASRSPGNTIYF
TRBD1,TRBJ1-2,few,13,TRBV19,TGTGCCAGTAGTCCCCGACAGGGAAATGGCTACACCTTC,CASSPRQGNGYTF
NA,TRBJ2-3,NA,16,TRBV24-1,TGTGCCACCAGTCCCAGGACAGCGCTTATCACAGATACGCAGTATTTT,CATSPRTALITDTQYF
TRBD2,TRBJ2-5,few,18,TRBV11-1,TGTGCCAGCAGCTTAGGATTGACTAGCGGACCTCTCCAAGAGACCCAGTACTTC,CASSLGLTSGPLQETQYF
TRBD2,TRBJ2-1,NA,17,TRBV12-3/TRBV12-4,TGTGCCAGCAGTTCCGTAACTAGCGGGAGGGCCTTCTATGAGCAGTTCTTC,CASSSVTSGRAFYEQFF
NA,TRBJ2-7,few,13,TRBV14,TGTGCCAGCAGCCAAGATTATCTAGCGCTGCAGTACTTC,CASSQDYLALQYF
TRBD1,TRBJ2-5,few,14,TRBV5-1,TGCGCCAGCAGCGGGGGGACAGGGTCAGAGACCCAGTACTTC,CASSGGTGSETQYF